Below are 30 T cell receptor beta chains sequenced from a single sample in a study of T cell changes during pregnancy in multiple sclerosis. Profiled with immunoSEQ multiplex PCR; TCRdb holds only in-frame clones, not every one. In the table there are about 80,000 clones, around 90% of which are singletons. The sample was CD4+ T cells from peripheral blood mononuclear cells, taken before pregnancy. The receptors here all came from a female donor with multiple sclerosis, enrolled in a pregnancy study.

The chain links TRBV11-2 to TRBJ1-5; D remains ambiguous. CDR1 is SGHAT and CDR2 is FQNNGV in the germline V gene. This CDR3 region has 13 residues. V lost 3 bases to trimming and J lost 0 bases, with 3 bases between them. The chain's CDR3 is CASSLSSNQPQHF. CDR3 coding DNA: TGTGCCAGCAGCTTGAGTAGCAATCAGCCCCAGCATTTT.

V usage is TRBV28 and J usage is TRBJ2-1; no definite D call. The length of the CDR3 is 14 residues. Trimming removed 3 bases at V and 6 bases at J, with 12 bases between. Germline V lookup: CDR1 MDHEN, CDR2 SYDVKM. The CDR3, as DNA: TGTGCCAGCAGTTTTAGGCAGGTGGGCAATGAGCAGTTCTTC. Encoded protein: CASSFRQVGNEQFF.

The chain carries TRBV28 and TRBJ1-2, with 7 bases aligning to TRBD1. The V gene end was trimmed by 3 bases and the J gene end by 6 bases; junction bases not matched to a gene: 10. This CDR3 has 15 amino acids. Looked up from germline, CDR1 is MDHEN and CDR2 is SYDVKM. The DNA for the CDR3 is TGTGCCAGCAGTTTCCAAGACAGGGAAAGGGATGGCTACACCTTC. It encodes CASSFQDRERDGYTF.

DNA for the CDR3: TGTGCCAGCAGCACCGACAGGGGGCGCGAGCAGTTCTTC. Translation gives CASSTDRGREQFF. The rearrangement joins TRBV7-6 to TRBJ2-1; 10 bases are shared with TRBD1. The germline V gene has CDR1 SGHVS and CDR2 FNYEAQ. After removal of 5 bases from V and 10 bases from J, the junction contained 5 bases not matched to a gene. This CDR3 is built from 13 residues.

The CDR3 here is CASSLARTKTYEQYF. The CDR3, as DNA: TGTGCCAGCAGCTTAGCGAGGACAAAGACCTACGAGCAGTACTTC. The V gene is TRBV7-8, the J gene TRBJ2-7; D perhaps matches TRBD1 (5 bases). The CDR3 runs 15 residues. The V and J ends lost 0 bases and 2 bases respectively, with 11 bases between them. Germline values: CDR1 SGHVS, CDR2 FQNEAQ.

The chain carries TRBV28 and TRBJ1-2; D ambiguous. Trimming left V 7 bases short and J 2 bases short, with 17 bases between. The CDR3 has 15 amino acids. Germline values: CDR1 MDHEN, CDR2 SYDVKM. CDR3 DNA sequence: TGTGCCAGCACCCCCCACGGGGTTGCGAACTATGGCTACACCTTC. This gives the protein CASTPHGVANYGYTF.

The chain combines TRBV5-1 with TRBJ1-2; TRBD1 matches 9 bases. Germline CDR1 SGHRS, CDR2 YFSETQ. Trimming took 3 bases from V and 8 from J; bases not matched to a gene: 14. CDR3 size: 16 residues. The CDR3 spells CASSYGTGSVLGGYTF. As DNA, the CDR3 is TGCGCCAGCAGCTACGGGACAGGGTCCGTCTTAGGCGGCTACACCTTC.

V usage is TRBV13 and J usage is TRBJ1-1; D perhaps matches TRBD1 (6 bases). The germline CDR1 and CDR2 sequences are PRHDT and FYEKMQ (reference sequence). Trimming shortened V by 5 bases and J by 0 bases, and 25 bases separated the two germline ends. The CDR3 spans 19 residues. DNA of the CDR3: TGTGCCAGCAGCCTCAGCTCCGGGACACCACTTAATCTGAACACTGAAGCTTTCTTT. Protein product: CASSLSSGTPLNLNTEAFF.

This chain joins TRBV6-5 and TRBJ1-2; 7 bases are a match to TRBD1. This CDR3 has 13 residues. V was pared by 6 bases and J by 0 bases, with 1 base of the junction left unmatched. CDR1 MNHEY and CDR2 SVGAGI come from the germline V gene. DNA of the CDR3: TGTGCCAGCAGGGGACAGCCTAACTATGGCTACACCTTC. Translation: CASRGQPNYGYTF.

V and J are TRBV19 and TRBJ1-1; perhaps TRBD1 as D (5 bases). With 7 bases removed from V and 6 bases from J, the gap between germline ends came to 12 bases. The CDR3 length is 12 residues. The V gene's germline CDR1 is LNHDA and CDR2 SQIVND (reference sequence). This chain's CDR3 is CASKSARAEAFF. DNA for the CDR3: TGTGCCAGTAAATCTGCCAGGGCTGAAGCTTTCTTT.

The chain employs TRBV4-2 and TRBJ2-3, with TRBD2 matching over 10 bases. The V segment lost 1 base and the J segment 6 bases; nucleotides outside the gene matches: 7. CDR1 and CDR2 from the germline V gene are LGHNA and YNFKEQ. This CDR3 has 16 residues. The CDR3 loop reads CASSQGLAGALDTQYF. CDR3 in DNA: TGTGCCAGCAGCCAAGGGCTAGCGGGAGCATTGGATACGCAGTATTTT.

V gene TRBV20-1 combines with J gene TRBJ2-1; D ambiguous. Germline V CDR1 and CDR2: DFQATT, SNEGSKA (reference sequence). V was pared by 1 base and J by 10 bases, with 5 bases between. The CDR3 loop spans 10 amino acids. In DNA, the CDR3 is TGCAGTGCTAGAGTTCAGGAGCAGTTCTTC. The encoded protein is CSARVQEQFF.

CDR3 nucleotides: TGTGCCAGCAGCTTCAGGGGATGGTACGAGCAGTACTTC. Amino acids: CASSFRGWYEQYF. The rearrangement uses TRBV5-6 and TRBJ2-7; TRBD1 might be the D (6 bases). Trimming stripped 2 bases from V and 4 bases from J, with 10 bases between. Germline V lookup: CDR1 SGHDT, CDR2 YYEEEE. The CDR3 is made up of 13 amino acids.

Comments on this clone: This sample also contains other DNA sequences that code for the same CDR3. For the CDR3, the DNA is TGTGCCAGCAGTTTTCCGGGTAATCAGCCCCAGCATTTT. Translation: CASSFPGNQPQHF. This chain links TRBV28 with TRBJ1-5, with D hard to call. The CDR3 has 13 residues. In germline, CDR1 is MDHEN, CDR2 SYDVKM. Deletions cut 3 bases from V and 4 bases from J, with 7 bases between.

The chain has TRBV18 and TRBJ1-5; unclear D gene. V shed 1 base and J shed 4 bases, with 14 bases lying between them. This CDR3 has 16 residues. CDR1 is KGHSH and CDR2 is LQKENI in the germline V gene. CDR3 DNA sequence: TGTGCCAGCTCACCACGCGCGGGCCGCCCTAATCAGCCCCAGCATTTT. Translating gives CASSPRAGRPNQPQHF.

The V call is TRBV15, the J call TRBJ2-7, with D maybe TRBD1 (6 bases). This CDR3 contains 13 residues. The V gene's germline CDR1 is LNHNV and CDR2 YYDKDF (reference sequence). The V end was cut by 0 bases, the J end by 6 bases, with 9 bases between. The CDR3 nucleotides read TGTGCCACCAGCAGAGATATAGGGGGCGAGCAGTACTTC. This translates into CATSRDIGGEQYF.

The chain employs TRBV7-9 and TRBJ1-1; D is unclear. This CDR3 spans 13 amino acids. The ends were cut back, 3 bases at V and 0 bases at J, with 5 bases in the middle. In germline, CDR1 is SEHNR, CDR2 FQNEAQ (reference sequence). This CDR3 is CASSFSVNTEAFF. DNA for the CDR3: TGTGCCAGCAGCTTTAGTGTGAACACTGAAGCTTTCTTT.

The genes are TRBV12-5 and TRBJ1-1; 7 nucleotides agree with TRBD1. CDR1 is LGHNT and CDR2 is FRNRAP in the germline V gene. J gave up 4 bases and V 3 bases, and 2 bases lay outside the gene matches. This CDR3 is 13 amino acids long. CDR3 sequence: CASGFRGTTEAFF. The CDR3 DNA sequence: TGTGCTAGTGGTTTCAGGGGGACCACTGAAGCTTTCTTT. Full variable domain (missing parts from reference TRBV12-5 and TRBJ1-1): DARVTQTPRHKVTEMGQEVTMRCQPILGHNTVFWYRQTMMQGLELLAYFRNRAPLDDSGMPKDRFSAEMPDATLATLKIQPSEPRDSAVYFCASGFRGTTEAFFGQGTRLTVV.

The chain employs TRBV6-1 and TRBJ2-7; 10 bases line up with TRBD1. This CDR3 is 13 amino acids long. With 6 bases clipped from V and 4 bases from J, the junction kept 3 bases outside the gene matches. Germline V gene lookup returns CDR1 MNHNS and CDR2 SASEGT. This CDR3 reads CASRGDRGYEQYF. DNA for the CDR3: TGTGCCAGCAGGGGGGACAGGGGTTACGAGCAGTACTTC.

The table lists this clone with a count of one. The CDR3 is CASSVGQINTGELFF. CDR3 nucleotides: TGTGCCAGCAGCGTAGGTCAGATTAACACCGGGGAGCTGTTTTTT. This chain uses TRBV9 with TRBJ2-2; D not resolved. Looked up from germline, CDR1 is SGDLS and CDR2 is YYNGEE. Trimming removed 0 bases at V and 2 bases at J, with 8 bases between. The CDR3 extends over 15 amino acids.

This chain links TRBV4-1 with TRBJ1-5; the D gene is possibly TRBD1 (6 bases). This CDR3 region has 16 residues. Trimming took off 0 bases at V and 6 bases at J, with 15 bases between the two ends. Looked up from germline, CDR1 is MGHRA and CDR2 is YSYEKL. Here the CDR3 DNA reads TGCGCCAGCAGCCAAGAAGAAACAGGGAGAATTCAGCCCCAGCATTTT. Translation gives CASSQEETGRIQPQHF.

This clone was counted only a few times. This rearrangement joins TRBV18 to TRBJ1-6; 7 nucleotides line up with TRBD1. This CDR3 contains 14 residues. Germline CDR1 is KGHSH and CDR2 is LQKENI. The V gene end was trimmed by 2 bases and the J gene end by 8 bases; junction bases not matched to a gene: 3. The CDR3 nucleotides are TGTGCCAGCTCACCAAACAGGGGTGATTCACCCCTCCACTTT. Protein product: CASSPNRGDSPLHF.

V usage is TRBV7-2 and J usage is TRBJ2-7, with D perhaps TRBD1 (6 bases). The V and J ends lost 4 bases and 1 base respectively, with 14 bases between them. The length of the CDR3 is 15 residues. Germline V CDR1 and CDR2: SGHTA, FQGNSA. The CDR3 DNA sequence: TGTGCCAGCAGCTCCAGAGGGGGAGAGTCCTACGAGCAGTACTTC. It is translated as CASSSRGGESYEQYF.

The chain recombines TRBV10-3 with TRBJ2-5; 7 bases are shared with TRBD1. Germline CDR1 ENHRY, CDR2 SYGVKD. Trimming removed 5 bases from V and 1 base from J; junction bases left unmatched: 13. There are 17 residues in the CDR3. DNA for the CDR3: TGTGCCATCAGTTGGGCCACAGGGGAAGGGGGCCAAGAGACCCAGTACTTC. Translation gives CAISWATGEGGQETQYF.

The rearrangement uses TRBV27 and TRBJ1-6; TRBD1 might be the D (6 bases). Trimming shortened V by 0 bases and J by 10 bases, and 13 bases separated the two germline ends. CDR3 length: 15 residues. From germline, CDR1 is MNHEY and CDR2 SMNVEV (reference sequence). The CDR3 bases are TGTGCCAGCAGTTTATCGACAGGAGCTGTCTCACCCCTCCACTTT. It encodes CASSLSTGAVSPLHF.

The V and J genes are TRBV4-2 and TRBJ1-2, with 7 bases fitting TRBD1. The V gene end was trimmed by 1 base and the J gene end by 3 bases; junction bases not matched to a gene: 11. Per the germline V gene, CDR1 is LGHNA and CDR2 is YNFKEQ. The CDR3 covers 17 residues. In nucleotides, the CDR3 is TGTGCCAGCAGCCAAGTAGACAATAGGGGGCGCGACTATGGCTACACCTTC. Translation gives CASSQVDNRGRDYGYTF.

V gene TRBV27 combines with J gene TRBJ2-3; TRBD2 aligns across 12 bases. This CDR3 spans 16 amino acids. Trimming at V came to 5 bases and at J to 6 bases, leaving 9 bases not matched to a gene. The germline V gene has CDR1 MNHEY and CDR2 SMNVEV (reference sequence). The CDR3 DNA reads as TGTGCCAGCAGTGTACTAGCGGGAGGATCGGTGGATACGCAGTATTTT. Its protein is CASSVLAGGSVDTQYF.

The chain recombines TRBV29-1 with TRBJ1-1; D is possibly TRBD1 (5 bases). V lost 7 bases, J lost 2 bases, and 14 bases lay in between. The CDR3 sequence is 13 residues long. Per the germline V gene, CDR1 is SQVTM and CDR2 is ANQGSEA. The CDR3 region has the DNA TGCAGCGCACAGGCTGCCCCTAACACTGAAGCTTTCTTT. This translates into CSAQAAPNTEAFF.

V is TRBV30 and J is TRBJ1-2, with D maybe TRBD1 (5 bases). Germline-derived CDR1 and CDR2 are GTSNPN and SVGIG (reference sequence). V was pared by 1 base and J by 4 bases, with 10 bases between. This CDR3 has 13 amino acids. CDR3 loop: CAWSGRGFYGYTF. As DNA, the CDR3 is TGTGCCTGGAGTGGTCGGGGGTTCTATGGCTACACCTTC.

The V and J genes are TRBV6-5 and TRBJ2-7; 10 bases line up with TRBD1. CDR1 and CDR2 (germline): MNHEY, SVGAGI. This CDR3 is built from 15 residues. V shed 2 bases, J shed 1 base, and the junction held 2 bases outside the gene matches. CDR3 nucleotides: TGTGCCAGCAGTTACCGACAGGGGGCATCCTACGAGCAGTACTTC. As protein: CASSYRQGASYEQYF.